The present TCR beta chain was sequenced within a study of OX40 agonist ivuxolimab in advanced cancers. For the study at large: Males comprised around 80% of the group, whose mean age was approximately 61 years (range roughly 20 to 85).

Sampled blood was obtained at baseline, cycle 4 day 1, and cycle 7 day 1. Libraries were prepared by immunoSEQ multiplex PCR; TCRdb keeps only in-frame clonotypes and omits some of them. The sample lists 75,000 to 90,000 clones; 84% were seen once. CDR1 and CDR2 from the germline V gene are MNHEY and SMNVEV (reference sequence). The ends were cut back, 4 bases at V and 7 bases at J, with 14 bases in the middle. This CDR3 has 14 residues. The clonotype comes from an adult with an advanced solid tumor such as melanoma, head and neck, liver or kidney cancer. The chain combines TRBV27 with TRBJ2-1, with D maybe TRBD1 (6 bases). The source material was CD4+ or CD8+ T cells sorted from blood, sampled in a trial of the OX40 agonist ivuxolimab. Written as DNA, the CDR3 is TGTGCCAGCAGTTATAGGACAGCCGAGAATGAGCAGTTCTTC. Translating it yields CASSYRTAENEQFF.